This T cell receptor beta chain was profiled in a study of technical replicates of blood from several donors. Repertoires were generated with immunoSEQ multiplex PCR, while TCRdb's copy carries only in-frame clones and drops some. The sample contains some 78,000 clones, 94% of which appear only once. The receptor comes from a human donor in good health. The sequenced sample consisted of T cells isolated from PBMCs.

The CDR3 DNA reads as TGTGCCACTCAACAGGACTCCTACGAGCAGTACTTC. It specifies CATQQDSYEQYF. V is TRBV15 and J is TRBJ2-7; D possibly corresponds to TRBD1 (5 bases). The germline V gene has CDR1 LNHNV and CDR2 YYDKDF (reference sequence). The CDR3 runs 12 residues. The V end was cut by 9 bases, the J end by 0 bases, with 9 bases between.